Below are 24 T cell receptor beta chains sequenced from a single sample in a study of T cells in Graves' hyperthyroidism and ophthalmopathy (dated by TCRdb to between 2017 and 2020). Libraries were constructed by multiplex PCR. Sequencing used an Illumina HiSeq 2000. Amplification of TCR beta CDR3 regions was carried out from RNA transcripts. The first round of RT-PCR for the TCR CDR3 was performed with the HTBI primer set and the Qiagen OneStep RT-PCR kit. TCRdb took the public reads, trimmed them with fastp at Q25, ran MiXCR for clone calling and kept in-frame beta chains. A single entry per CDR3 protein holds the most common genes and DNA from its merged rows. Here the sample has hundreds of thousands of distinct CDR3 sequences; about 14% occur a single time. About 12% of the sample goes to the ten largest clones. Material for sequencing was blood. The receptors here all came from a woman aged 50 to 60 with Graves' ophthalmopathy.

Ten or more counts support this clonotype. The CDR3 reads CASSQEFGRNEQFF. For the CDR3, the DNA is TGTGCCAGCAGCCAAGAATTCGGGCGCAATGAGCAGTTCTTC. The rearrangement uses TRBV3-1 and TRBJ2-1, with D unresolved. The CDR3 is 14 amino acids. Germline V lookup: CDR1 LGHDT, CDR2 YNNKEL (reference sequence). V was clipped by 0 bases and J by 6 bases, with 9 bases between them.

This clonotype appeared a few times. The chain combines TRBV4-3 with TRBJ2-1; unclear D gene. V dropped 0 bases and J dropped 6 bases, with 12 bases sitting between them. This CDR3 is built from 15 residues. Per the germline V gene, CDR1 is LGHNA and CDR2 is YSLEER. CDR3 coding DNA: TGCGCCAGCAGCCAAGATTTCGGAGCTGGCAATGAGCAGTTCTTC. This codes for CASSQDFGAGNEQFF.

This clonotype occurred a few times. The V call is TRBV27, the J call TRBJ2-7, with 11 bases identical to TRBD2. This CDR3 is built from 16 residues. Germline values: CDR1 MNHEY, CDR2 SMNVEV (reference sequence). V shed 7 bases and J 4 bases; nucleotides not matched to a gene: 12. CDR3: CASTSGPGLAVYEQYF. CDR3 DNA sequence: TGTGCCAGCACCTCCGGACCGGGACTAGCGGTTTACGAGCAGTACTTC.

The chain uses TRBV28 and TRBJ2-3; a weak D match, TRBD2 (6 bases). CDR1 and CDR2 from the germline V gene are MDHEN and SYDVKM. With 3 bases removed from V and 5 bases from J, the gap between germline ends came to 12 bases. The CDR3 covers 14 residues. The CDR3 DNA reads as TGTGCCAGCAGTTTTCTAGCGCGGGGAGATACGCAGTATTTT. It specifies CASSFLARGDTQYF.

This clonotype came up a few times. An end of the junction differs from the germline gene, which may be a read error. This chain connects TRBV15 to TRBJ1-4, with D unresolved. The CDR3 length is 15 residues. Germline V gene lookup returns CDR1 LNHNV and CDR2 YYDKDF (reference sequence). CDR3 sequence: CATSRNQATNEKLLF. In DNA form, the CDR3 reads TGTGCCACCAGCAGAAATCAGGCAACTAATGAAAAACTGCTTTTT.

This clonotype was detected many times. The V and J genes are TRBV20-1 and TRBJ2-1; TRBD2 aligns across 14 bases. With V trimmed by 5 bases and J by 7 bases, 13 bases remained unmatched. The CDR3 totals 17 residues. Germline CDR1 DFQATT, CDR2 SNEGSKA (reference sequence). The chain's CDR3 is CSAAGLAGERTRNEQFF. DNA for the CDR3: TGCAGTGCTGCGGGACTAGCGGGAGAAAGGACGAGGAATGAGCAGTTCTTC.

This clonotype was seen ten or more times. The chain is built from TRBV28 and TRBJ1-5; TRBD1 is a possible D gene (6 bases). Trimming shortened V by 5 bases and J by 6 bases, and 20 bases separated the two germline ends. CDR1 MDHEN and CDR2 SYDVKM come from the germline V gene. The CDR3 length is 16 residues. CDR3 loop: CASSPTNGQRGQPQHF. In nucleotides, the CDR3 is TGTGCCAGCAGTCCTACCAATGGACAGCGAGGTCAGCCCCAGCATTTT.

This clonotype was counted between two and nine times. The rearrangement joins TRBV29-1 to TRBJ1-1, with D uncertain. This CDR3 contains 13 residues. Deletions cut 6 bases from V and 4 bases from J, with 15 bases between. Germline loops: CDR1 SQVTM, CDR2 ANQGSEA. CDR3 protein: CSVTGRGTTEAFF. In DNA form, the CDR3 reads TGCAGCGTGACGGGCCGGGGAACCACTGAAGCTTTCTTT.

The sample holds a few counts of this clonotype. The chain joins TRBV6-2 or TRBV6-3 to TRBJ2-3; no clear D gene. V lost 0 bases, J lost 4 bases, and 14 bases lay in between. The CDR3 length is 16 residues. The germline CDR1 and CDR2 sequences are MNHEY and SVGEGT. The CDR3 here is CASSYSSKGRPDTQYF. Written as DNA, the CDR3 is TGTGCCAGCAGTTACTCGAGTAAAGGGCGGCCAGATACGCAGTATTTT.

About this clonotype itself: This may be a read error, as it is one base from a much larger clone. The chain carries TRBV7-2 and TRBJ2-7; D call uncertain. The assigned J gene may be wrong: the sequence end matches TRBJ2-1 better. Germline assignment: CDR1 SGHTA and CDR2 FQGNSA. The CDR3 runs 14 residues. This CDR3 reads CASSFRQNPYEQFF. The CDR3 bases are TGTGCCAGCAGCTTTAGGCAGAATCCCTACGAGCAGTTCTTC.

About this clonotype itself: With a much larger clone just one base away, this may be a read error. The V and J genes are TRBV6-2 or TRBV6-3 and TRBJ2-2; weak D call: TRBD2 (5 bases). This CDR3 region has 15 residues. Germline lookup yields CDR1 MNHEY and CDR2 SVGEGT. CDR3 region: CASSYSGAITGELLF. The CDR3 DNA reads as TGTGCCAGCAGTTACTCGGGTGCAATAACCGGGGAGCTGCTTTTT.

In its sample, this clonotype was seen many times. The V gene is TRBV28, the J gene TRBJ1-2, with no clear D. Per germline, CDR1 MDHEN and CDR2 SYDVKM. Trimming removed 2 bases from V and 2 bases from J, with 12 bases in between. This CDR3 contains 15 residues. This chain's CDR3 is CASSLGPAHNYGYTF. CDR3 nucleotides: TGTGCCAGCAGTTTAGGTCCGGCACACAACTATGGCTACACCTTC.

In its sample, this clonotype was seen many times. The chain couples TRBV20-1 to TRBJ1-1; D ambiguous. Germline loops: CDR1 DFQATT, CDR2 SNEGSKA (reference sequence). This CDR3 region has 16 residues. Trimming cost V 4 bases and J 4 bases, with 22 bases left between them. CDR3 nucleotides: TGCAGTGCTAAAACCCCGCAGACTCTACGGCCCACTGAAGCTTTCTTT. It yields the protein CSAKTPQTLRPTEAFF.

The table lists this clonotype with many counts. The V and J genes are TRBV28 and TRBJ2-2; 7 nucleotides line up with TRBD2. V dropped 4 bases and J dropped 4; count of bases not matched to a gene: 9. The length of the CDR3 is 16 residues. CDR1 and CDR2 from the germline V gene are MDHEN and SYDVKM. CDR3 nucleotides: TGTGCCAGCAGTTCCCCTGGGAGGGCCACCACCGGGGAGCTGTTTTTT. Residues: CASSSPGRATTGELFF.

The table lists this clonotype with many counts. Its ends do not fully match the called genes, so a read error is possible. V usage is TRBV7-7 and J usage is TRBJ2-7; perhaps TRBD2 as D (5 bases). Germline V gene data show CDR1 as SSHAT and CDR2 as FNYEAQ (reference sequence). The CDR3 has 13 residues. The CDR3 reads CASSVNGDYEQYF. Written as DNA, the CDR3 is TGTGCTAGCAGCGTTAACGGGGACTACGAGCAGTACTTC. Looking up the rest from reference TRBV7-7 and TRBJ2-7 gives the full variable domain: GAGVSQSPRYKVTKRGQDVTLRCDPISSHATLYWYQQALGQGPEFLTYFNYEAQPDKSGLPSDRFSAERPEGSISTLTIQRTEQRDSAMYRCASSVNGDYEQYFGPGTRLTVT.

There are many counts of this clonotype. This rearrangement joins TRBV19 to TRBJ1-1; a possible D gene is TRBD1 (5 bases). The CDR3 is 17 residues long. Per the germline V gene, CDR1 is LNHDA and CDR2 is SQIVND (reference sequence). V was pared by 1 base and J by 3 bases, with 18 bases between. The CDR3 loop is CASSIVSRVGWDTEAFF. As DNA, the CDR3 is TGTGCCAGTAGTATAGTCAGCAGGGTCGGATGGGACACTGAAGCTTTCTTT.

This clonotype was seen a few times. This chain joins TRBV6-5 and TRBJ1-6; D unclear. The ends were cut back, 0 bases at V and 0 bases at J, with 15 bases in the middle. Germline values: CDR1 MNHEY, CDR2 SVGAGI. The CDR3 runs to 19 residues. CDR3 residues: CASSYSIGVLSSYNSPLHF. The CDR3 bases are TGTGCCAGCAGTTACTCGATTGGGGTTCTAAGCTCCTATAATTCACCCCTCCACTTT.

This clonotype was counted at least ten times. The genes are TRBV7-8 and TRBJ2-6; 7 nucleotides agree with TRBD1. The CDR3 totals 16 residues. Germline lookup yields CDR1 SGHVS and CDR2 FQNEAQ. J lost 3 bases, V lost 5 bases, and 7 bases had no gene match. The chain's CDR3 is CASSILTGYGANVLTF. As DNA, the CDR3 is TGTGCCAGCAGCATTCTGACAGGGTATGGGGCCAACGTCCTGACTTTC.

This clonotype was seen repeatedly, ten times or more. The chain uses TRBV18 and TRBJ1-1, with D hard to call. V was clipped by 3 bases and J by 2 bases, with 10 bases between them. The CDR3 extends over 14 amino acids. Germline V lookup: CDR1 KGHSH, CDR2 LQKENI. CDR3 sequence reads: CASSPKAANTEAFF. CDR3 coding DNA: TGTGCCAGCTCACCGAAGGCAGCCAACACTGAAGCTTTCTTT.

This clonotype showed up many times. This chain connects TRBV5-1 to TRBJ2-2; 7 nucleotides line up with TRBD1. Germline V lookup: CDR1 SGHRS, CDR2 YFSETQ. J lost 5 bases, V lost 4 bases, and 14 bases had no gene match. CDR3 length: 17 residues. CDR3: CASSEGDTGTATGELFF. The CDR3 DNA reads TGCGCCAGCAGCGAGGGGGACACCGGGACAGCGACCGGGGAGCTGTTTTTT.

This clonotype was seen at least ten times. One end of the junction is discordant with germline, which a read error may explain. Here the CDR3 DNA reads TGTGCCAGCAGCCAAGACAGGGTGGGCACCGATACGCAGTATTTT. Amino acid sequence: CASSQDRVGTDTQYF. V and J are TRBV3-1 and TRBJ2-3, with D possibly TRBD1 on 5 matching bases. Germline-derived CDR1 and CDR2 are LGHDT and YNNKEL (reference sequence). The CDR3 has 15 residues.

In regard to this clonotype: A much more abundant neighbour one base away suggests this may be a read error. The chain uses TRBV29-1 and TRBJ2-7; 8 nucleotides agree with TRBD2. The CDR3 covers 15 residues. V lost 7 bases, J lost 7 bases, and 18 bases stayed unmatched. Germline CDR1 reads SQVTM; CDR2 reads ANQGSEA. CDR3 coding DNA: TGCAGCGCCGTAAGCGTCCGCGGGAGGTCGAGTGAGCAGTACTTC. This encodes CSAVSVRGRSSEQYF.

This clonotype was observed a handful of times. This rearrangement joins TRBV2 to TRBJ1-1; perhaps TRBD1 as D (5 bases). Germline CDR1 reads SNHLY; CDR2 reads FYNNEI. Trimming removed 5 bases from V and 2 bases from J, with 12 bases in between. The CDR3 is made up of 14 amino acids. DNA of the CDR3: TGTGCCAGCAGTCCTAGGACACACAACACTGAAGCTTTCTTT. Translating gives CASSPRTHNTEAFF.

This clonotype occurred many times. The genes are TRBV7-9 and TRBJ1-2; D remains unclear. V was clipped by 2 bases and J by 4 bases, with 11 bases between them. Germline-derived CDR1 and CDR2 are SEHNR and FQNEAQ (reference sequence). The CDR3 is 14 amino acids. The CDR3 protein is CASSLSPGTYGYTF. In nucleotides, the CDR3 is TGTGCCAGCAGCTTAAGCCCAGGAACCTATGGCTACACCTTC.